The entry below describes one T cell receptor beta chain. The CDR3 is 14 residues long. Germline lookup yields CDR1 SGHTA and CDR2 FQGNSA. Trimming took 3 bases from V and 7 from J, leaving 12 bases between them. The authors' processing: Estimated nucleated cell counts came from reference gene primer amplification. Libraries were prepared by immunoSEQ multiplex PCR; TCRdb keeps only in-frame clonotypes and omits some of them. V and J calls and clone size follow that table, whereas D and trimming were derived from the DNA. This sample carries 40,000 to 60,000 clones, more than 75% of them seen once, and the ten largest clones take 2.1%. The data belong to a study of blood T cell repertoires in COVID-19. Study overall: The United States, Italy and Spain provided the acute and convalescent COVID-19 samples. Nucleic acid was either cDNA or gDNA, and it came from T cells, B-cell-depleted T cells, or PBMCs.

Seattle's enrolled individuals joined amid active infection and were then monitored longitudinally. Sequences were obtained from peripheral blood. V usage is TRBV7-2 and J usage is TRBJ1-4; D not resolved. The source is an elderly woman with COVID-19, enrolled during active disease. The CDR3: CASSLAGRGEKLFF. CDR3 coding DNA: TGTGCCAGCAGCTTGGCAGGACGGGGTGAAAAACTGTTTTTT.